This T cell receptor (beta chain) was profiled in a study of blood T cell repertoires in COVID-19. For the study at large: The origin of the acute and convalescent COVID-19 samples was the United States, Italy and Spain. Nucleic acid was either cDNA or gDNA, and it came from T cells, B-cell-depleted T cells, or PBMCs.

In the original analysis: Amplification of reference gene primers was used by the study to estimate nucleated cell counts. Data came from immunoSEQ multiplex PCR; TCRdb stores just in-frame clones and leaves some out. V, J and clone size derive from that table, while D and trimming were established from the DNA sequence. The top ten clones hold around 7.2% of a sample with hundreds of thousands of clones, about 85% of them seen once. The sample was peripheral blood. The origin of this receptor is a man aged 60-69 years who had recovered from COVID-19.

The CDR3 DNA sequence: TGTGCCAGCTCACCGTTCAGGGGGCGGGAAGAGACCCAGTACTTC. It is translated as CASSPFRGREETQYF. This chain uses TRBV18 with TRBJ2-5; the match to TRBD1 covers 8 bases. J gave up 3 bases and V 3 bases, and 6 bases lay outside the gene matches. The CDR3 contains 15 residues. CDR1 KGHSH and CDR2 LQKENI come from the germline V gene.